This T cell receptor beta chain comes out of a study of lymphopenia after photon versus proton radiotherapy. Sequencing used immunoSEQ multiplex PCR; TCRdb keeps in-frame clones, though not all of them. The sample has about 53,000 clones, about four fifths seen once. Trimming stripped 5 bases from V and 7 bases from J, with 18 bases between. CDR3 length equals 15 residues. CDR1 and CDR2 (germline): LNHDA, SQIVND (reference sequence). The chain recombines TRBV19 with TRBJ2-1; possibly TRBD2 for D (6 bases). Sequences were derived from peripheral blood, sampled from a patient treated with photon-based radiotherapy. The TCR was taken from a man in his fifties or sixties with gastric cancer. The chain's CDR3 is CASSATSGRRNEQFF. The CDR3 DNA reads TGTGCCAGTAGTGCGACTTCGGGGAGGCGAAATGAGCAGTTCTTC.